The 8 T cell receptor beta chains reported below all come from one sample, sequenced in a study of beta chain features in type 1 diabetes. For these TCRs, the target antigens are not known. Study outcomes and limitations: All four CD4+ subsets of Type 1 diabetes patients contained TCRB CDR3s that were moderately but significantly shorter.

Isolated RNA was reverse transcribed in full, so expressed TCRB transcripts were sequenced. Here immunoSEQ multiplex PCR was the method, and the copy in TCRdb shows in-frame clones only, minus some. The sample has 300,000 or so clones; around an eighth are singletons. Material for sequencing was naive CD4+ T cells from blood. All receptors derive from a woman in her late teens or twenties with type 1 diabetes.

The chain recombines TRBV5-1 with TRBJ2-5; TRBD1 matches 8 bases. V trimming: 4 bases; J trimming: 3 bases; junction bases outside the gene matches: 14. This CDR3 has 17 amino acids. Germline CDR1 SGHRS, CDR2 YFSETQ. The CDR3 reads CASSNRDRNQIEETQYF. CDR3 nucleotides: TGCGCCAGCAGCAACCGGGACAGGAATCAAATAGAAGAGACCCAGTACTTC.

This clone was seen just once. The chain is built from TRBV7-2 and TRBJ1-2; D is ambiguous. This CDR3 has 13 residues. The V gene lost 5 bases and the J gene lost 5 bases, with 12 bases spanning the gap. The germline CDR1 and CDR2 sequences are SGHTA and FQGNSA. CDR3 nucleotide sequence: TGTGCCAGCAGCGGAGGATCTGGGTATGGCTACACCTTC. This encodes CASSGGSGYGYTF.

The V gene is TRBV18, the J gene TRBJ1-2; D might be TRBD1 (6 bases). V was pared by 3 bases and J by 8 bases, with 16 bases between. The CDR3 is 14 residues long. Germline loops: CDR1 KGHSH, CDR2 LQKENI. CDR3: CASSPEGQSGGYTF. The CDR3 region has the DNA TGTGCCAGCTCACCGGAAGGACAGTCGGGGGGCTACACCTTC.

The chain employs TRBV29-1 and TRBJ2-1, with a tentative D call TRBD2 (6 bases). Germline lookup yields CDR1 SQVTM and CDR2 ANQGSEA. V lost 4 bases and J lost 7, with 17 bases in between. The CDR3 contains 14 residues. The CDR3 region is CSVAPLLGGNEQFF. The CDR3 DNA reads as TGCAGCGTTGCCCCTCTTCTGGGGGGAAATGAGCAGTTCTTC.

The gene calls are TRBV5-1 and TRBJ2-6; D is unresolved. V was clipped by 4 bases and J by 0 bases, with 8 bases between them. In germline, CDR1 is SGHRS, CDR2 YFSETQ. This CDR3 has 15 amino acids. CDR3 coding DNA: TGCGCCAGCAGCGTCCGGAGCTCTGGGGCCAACGTCCTGACTTTC. Translating gives CASSVRSSGANVLTF.

The rearrangement links TRBV9 to TRBJ2-4, with 8 bases aligning to TRBD2. V gave up 0 bases and J gave up 8 bases; unmatched junction bases: 7. CDR3 length: 15 amino acids. The germline CDR1 and CDR2 sequences are SGDLS and YYNGEE. The CDR3 DNA reads TGTGCCAGCAGCGTAGCGGGGGGGTTATCAGACATTCAGTACTTC. This gives the protein CASSVAGGLSDIQYF. The variable domain in full, with the rest retrieved from reference TRBV9 and TRBJ2-4, is DSGVTQTPKHLITATGQRVTLRCSPRSGDLSVYWYQQSLDQGLQFLIQYYNGEERAKGNILERFSAQQFPDLHSELNLSSLELGDSALYFCASSVAGGLSDIQYFGAGTRLSVL.

V and J are TRBV28 and TRBJ2-1, with 9 bases matching TRBD2. From germline, CDR1 is MDHEN and CDR2 SYDVKM. The CDR3 is made up of 15 amino acids. The V segment lost 7 bases and the J segment 3 bases; nucleotides outside the gene matches: 7. This CDR3 reads CASIKLAGVYNEQFF. The CDR3 DNA sequence: TGTGCCAGCATCAAATTAGCGGGAGTCTACAATGAGCAGTTCTTC.

This clone was found a few times. A junction end diverges from the germline sequence, so it may reflect a read error. The chain combines TRBV5-1 with TRBJ2-3; D not resolved. CDR3 size: 15 residues. Germline values: CDR1 SGHRS, CDR2 YFSETQ. Here the CDR3 reads CASSLANPSTDTQYF. Written as DNA, the CDR3 is TGCGCCAGCAGCTTGGCCAACCCGAGCACGGATACGCAGTATTTT. Variable domain in full (rest from reference TRBV5-1 and TRBJ2-3): KAGVTQTPRYLIKTRGQQVTLSCSPISGHRSVSWYQQTPGQGLQFLFEYFSETQRNKGNFPGRFSGRQFSNSRSEMNVSTLELGDSALYLCASSLANPSTDTQYFGPGTRLTVL.